What follows are 17 T cell receptor beta chains derived from one specimen sequenced in a study of blood T cell repertoires in COVID-19. Repertoires were generated with immunoSEQ multiplex PCR, while TCRdb's copy carries only in-frame clones and drops some. Here the sample spans a few hundred thousand clones, 88% being singletons. Material for sequencing was PBMCs or T cells enriched from blood (not recorded which). These receptors came from a woman in her late teens or twenties who had recovered from COVID-19.

The chain recombines TRBV9 with TRBJ2-2; no clear D gene. CDR1 and CDR2 from the germline V gene are SGDLS and YYNGEE. V was clipped by 2 bases and J by 7 bases, with 9 bases between them. The CDR3 runs to 13 residues. The CDR3: CASSVNGYGELFF. The CDR3 coding sequence is TGTGCCAGCAGCGTTAACGGGTACGGGGAGCTGTTTTTT.

The chain recombines TRBV2 with TRBJ1-2; D not certain. Trimming took off 4 bases at V and 4 bases at J, with 7 bases between the two ends. The CDR3 is made up of 12 amino acids. CDR1 SNHLY and CDR2 FYNNEI come from the germline V gene. The chain's CDR3 is CASSGRGYGYTF. The CDR3 DNA reads as TGTGCCAGCAGTGGACGGGGCTATGGCTACACCTTC.

The rearrangement uses TRBV6-5 and TRBJ1-1; D call uncertain. The V and J ends lost 6 bases and 5 bases respectively, with 16 bases between them. CDR3 length: 14 residues. Per the germline V gene, CDR1 is MNHEY and CDR2 is SVGAGI. The CDR3 loop is CASRWISGNTEAFF. The CDR3 DNA is TGTGCCAGCAGATGGATATCGGGAAATACTGAAGCTTTCTTT.

This clone has only one observation. This chain uses TRBV18 with TRBJ1-2; maybe TRBD1 (5 bases). Between the trimmed V and J ends, which lost 3 bases and 5 bases, there was a span of 7 bases. This CDR3 has 12 amino acids. Germline assignment: CDR1 KGHSH and CDR2 LQKENI. DNA for the CDR3: TGTGCCAGCTCACCCCCAGGGTATGGCTACACCTTC. Translation gives CASSPPGYGYTF.

J is TRBJ2-7 and V is TRBV11-2, with D possibly matching TRBD1 (6 bases). Germline V gene lookup returns CDR1 SGHAT and CDR2 FQNNGV. The CDR3 runs 17 residues. The V gene lost 5 bases and the J gene lost 0 bases, with 20 bases spanning the gap. The CDR3 here is CASSPTWTVFTSYEQYF. The CDR3 coding sequence is TGTGCCAGCAGCCCGACGTGGACAGTTTTTACCTCCTACGAGCAGTACTTC.

In regard to this clone: A read error may produce the germline difference seen at one junction end. The chain couples TRBV10-2 to TRBJ1-1; D is unresolved. The CDR3 has 14 amino acids. Germline V gene sequence: CDR1 WSHSY, CDR2 SAAADI. The CDR3 reads CASSERRPNTGAFF. The DNA for the CDR3 is TGCGCCAGCAGTGAAAGGAGACCTAACACTGGAGCTTTCTTT.

The chain joins TRBV19 to TRBJ2-1, with a weak D call TRBD2 (5 bases). V was trimmed by 4 bases and J by 4 bases, leaving 17 bases between them. CDR3 size: 16 residues. The germline V gene encodes CDR1 LNHDA and CDR2 SQIVND (reference sequence). The DNA of the CDR3 is TGTGCCAGTAGTAAGGGCGGGTGGAATCCTTACAATGAGCAGTTCTTC. Protein product: CASSKGGWNPYNEQFF.

The rearrangement uses TRBV7-2 and TRBJ1-2, with D perhaps TRBD1 (5 bases). CDR3 length: 14 amino acids. The V and J ends lost 1 base and 4 bases respectively, with 10 bases between them. In germline, CDR1 is SGHTA, CDR2 FQGNSA. CDR3 protein: CASSLERTTYGYTF. The CDR3 DNA is TGTGCCAGCAGCTTAGAGAGGACAACCTATGGCTACACCTTC.

This chain uses TRBV5-1 with TRBJ1-2; D unresolved. The V gene's germline CDR1 is SGHRS and CDR2 YFSETQ. Deletions cut 0 bases from V and 8 bases from J, with 8 bases between. This CDR3 is built from 12 residues. The CDR3 bases are TGCGCCAGCAGCTTGGACGCGAAAGGCTACACCTTC. Translated, it gives CASSLDAKGYTF.

V gene TRBV20-1 combines with J gene TRBJ1-2, with D possibly TRBD1 on 5 matching bases. This CDR3 is built from 15 residues. Trimming took off 3 bases at V and 7 bases at J, with 21 bases between the two ends. Looked up from germline, CDR1 is DFQATT and CDR2 is SNEGSKA (reference sequence). CDR3 residues: CSASRRGRRVGGYTF. As DNA, the CDR3 is TGCAGTGCTAGTCGTAGGGGAAGGAGGGTGGGTGGCTACACCTTC.

Details on this clone: This CDR3 is also generated by other DNA sequences in the sample. This chain connects TRBV7-2 to TRBJ1-2, with TRBD1 matching 8 bases. V dropped 1 base and J dropped 5; count of bases not matched to a gene: 0. Germline CDR1 reads SGHTA; CDR2 reads FQGNSA. The CDR3 spans 13 residues. CDR3 in DNA: TGTGCCAGCAGCTTAGGACAGGGGTATGGCTACACCTTC. Its translation: CASSLGQGYGYTF.

The V call is TRBV29-1, the J call TRBJ1-2, with D uncertain. The CDR3 is 11 residues long. CDR1 is SQVTM and CDR2 is ANQGSEA in the germline V gene. The germline V and J ends were trimmed by 0 bases and 6 bases, with 5 bases remaining between them. The CDR3 here is CSVEDQNGYTF. As DNA, the CDR3 is TGCAGCGTTGAAGACCAGAATGGCTACACCTTC.

The rearrangement uses TRBV28 and TRBJ1-5, with 7 nucleotides matching TRBD1. The ends lost 6 bases at V and 6 bases at J; junction bases unmatched: 14. CDR3 length: 16 amino acids. Looked up from germline, CDR1 is MDHEN and CDR2 is SYDVKM. CDR3 region: CASRPYRGEGVQPQHF. The CDR3 DNA reads as TGTGCCAGCAGGCCTTACAGGGGTGAAGGGGTTCAGCCCCAGCATTTT. The full variable domain, completed using reference TRBV28 and TRBJ1-5, is DVKVTQSSRYLVKRTGEKVFLECVQDMDHENMFWYRQDPGLGLRLIYFSYDVKMKEKGDIPEGYSVSREKKERFSLILESASTNQTSMYLCASRPYRGEGVQPQHFGDGTRLSIL.

The rearrangement uses TRBV2 and TRBJ1-1, with TRBD1 identical over 9 bases. The CDR3 loop spans 13 amino acids. Germline V gene lookup returns CDR1 SNHLY and CDR2 FYNNEI. V lost 4 bases, J lost 6 bases, and 3 bases stayed unmatched. The chain's CDR3 is CASSVTGGPEAFF. CDR3 nucleotide sequence: TGTGCCAGCAGTGTGACAGGGGGACCTGAAGCTTTCTTT.

The rearrangement links TRBV5-4 to TRBJ1-3, with 12 bases that match TRBD1. With 3 bases clipped from V and 3 bases from J, the junction kept 4 bases outside the gene matches. The CDR3 is 16 residues long. Per the germline V gene, CDR1 is SGHNT and CDR2 is YYREEE (reference sequence). CDR3 DNA: TGTGCCAGCAGCTCCGGGACAGGGGGCTTTGGAAACACCATATATTTT. It specifies CASSSGTGGFGNTIYF.

The gene calls are TRBV4-1 and TRBJ2-7; tentative D call: TRBD2 (7 bases). With 3 bases removed from V and 5 bases from J, the gap between germline ends came to 14 bases. CDR1 and CDR2 (germline): MGHRA, YSYEKL. This CDR3 is built from 14 residues. The CDR3, as DNA: TGCGCCAGCAGCCAGGGGGGGCGGTTGAACGAGCAGTACTTC. As protein: CASSQGGRLNEQYF.

V usage is TRBV7-9 and J usage is TRBJ1-2, with a possible D match to TRBD1 (6 bases). CDR1 and CDR2 from the germline V gene are SEHNR and FQNEAQ (reference sequence). Between the trimmed V and J ends, which lost 6 bases and 2 bases, there was a span of 13 bases. The CDR3 length is 14 residues. CDR3 amino acids: CASSWDTRNYGYTF. The DNA of the CDR3 is TGTGCCAGCAGTTGGGACACTCGAAACTATGGCTACACCTTC.